A single sample gave rise to the 8 T cell receptor beta chains below, sequenced in a study of shared clonotypes between healthy human individuals. The repertoire was sequenced with immunoSEQ multiplex PCR; TCRdb's copy has only in-frame clones and lacks some. The sample yields about 1.5 million clones, around 97% seen once. The sample comprised naive CD4+ T cells sorted from blood. Indicated subset: CD45RA+ positively selected. These TCRs come from a man between 25 and 39 years old in good health.

The gene calls are TRBV18 and TRBJ2-5, with TRBD1 matching over 9 bases. The CDR3 is 15 residues long. V dropped 6 bases and J dropped 4; count of bases not matched to a gene: 9. The germline gives CDR1 KGHSH, CDR2 LQKENI. CDR3 sequence reads: CASSPGQGRRETQYF. The DNA of the CDR3 is TGTGCCAGCTCCCCGGGACAGGGAAGAAGAGAGACCCAGTACTTC.

The V call is TRBV5-4, the J call TRBJ1-2; D is unclear. The germline gives CDR1 SGHNT, CDR2 YYREEE (reference sequence). Trimming stripped 0 bases from V and 8 bases from J, with 11 bases between. The CDR3 is 13 residues long. The CDR3 DNA is TGTGCCAGCAGCTTGGGGACCCGAGGGGGCTACACCTTC. It yields the protein CASSLGTRGGYTF. The full variable domain, its missing parts supplied by reference TRBV5-4 and TRBJ1-2, is ETGVTQSPTHLIKTRGQQVTLRCSSQSGHNTVSWYQQALGQGPQFIFQYYREEENGRGNFPPRFSGLQFPNYSSELNVNALELDDSALYLCASSLGTRGGYTFGSGTRLTVV.

The chain has TRBV28 and TRBJ2-7; TRBD1 agrees at 8 bases. Trimming at V came to 2 bases and at J to 4 bases, leaving 13 bases not matched to a gene. Germline CDR1 is MDHEN and CDR2 is SYDVKM. This CDR3 spans 17 amino acids. The CDR3 region is CASSLPRRAGGLYEQYF. The CDR3 nucleotides read TGTGCCAGCAGTTTACCCCGCCGGGCAGGGGGCTTGTACGAGCAGTACTTC.

This chain connects TRBV5-4 to TRBJ2-5; D uncertain. CDR1 SGHNT and CDR2 YYREEE come from the germline V gene (reference sequence). The CDR3 is 16 amino acids. V shed 0 bases and J shed 5 bases, with 17 bases lying between them. In DNA form, the CDR3 reads TGTGCCAGCAGCTTGGCTTCGGCTTTCGGTTCGGAGACCCAGTACTTC. Translating it yields CASSLASAFGSETQYF.

J is TRBJ2-3 and V is TRBV7-2; D remains ambiguous. CDR3 length: 16 residues. The germline V gene has CDR1 SGHTA and CDR2 FQGNSA. Trimming pared 0 bases from V and 5 bases from J, leaving 15 bases between. CDR3 sequence: CASSLARSAWGDTQYF. CDR3 sequence (DNA): TGTGCCAGCAGCTTAGCTCGGTCCGCCTGGGGAGATACGCAGTATTTT.

The rearrangement joins TRBV7-3 to TRBJ2-3, with TRBD1 as a possible D gene (6 bases). The CDR3 is 16 amino acids. CDR1 and CDR2 (germline): SGHTA, FQGTGA. The V end was cut by 5 bases, the J end by 0 bases, with 15 bases between. CDR3 sequence: CASSLEGGLSTDTQYF. In DNA form, the CDR3 reads TGTGCCAGCAGCCTAGAAGGGGGATTGAGCACAGATACGCAGTATTTT.

The chain joins TRBV19 to TRBJ2-3; D is uncertain. This CDR3 comprises 14 residues. Germline loops: CDR1 LNHDA, CDR2 SQIVND (reference sequence). The V and J ends lost 6 bases and 0 bases respectively, with 10 bases between them. The CDR3 nucleotides are TGTGCCAGTAGCACCGGGTTTAGCACAGATACGCAGTATTTT. As protein: CASSTGFSTDTQYF.

The chain links TRBV5-1 to TRBJ2-2; D is perhaps TRBD2 (5 bases). The germline V gene has CDR1 SGHRS and CDR2 YFSETQ. Trimming cost V 1 base and J 5 bases, with 12 bases left between them. The CDR3 covers 15 residues. CDR3 nucleotides: TGCGCCAGCAGCTTGTTCGGGCCGGGGACCGGGGAGCTGTTTTTT. Its translation: CASSLFGPGTGELFF.